This T cell receptor beta chain was profiled in a study of CD8 T cells in Susac syndrome. With random hexamers, reverse transcription was performed on 0.5 to 1 ug of RNA. Amplification of TCR beta CDR3 spanned 54 Vbeta and 13 Jbeta via immunoSEQ multiplex PCR. Each CDR3 protein is one row after TCRdb ran MiXCR on the immunoSEQ multiplex PCR reads. The profile shows more than 250,000 distinct CDR3 sequences, about 90% of them singletons. CDR3 size: 13 residues. The junction had 0 bases not matched to a gene; V was cut back by 4 bases and J by 3 bases. Germline V gene sequence: CDR1 DFQATT, CDR2 SNEGSKA (reference sequence).

The sequencing sample was made of CD4+ T cells from PBMCs. J is TRBJ2-6 and V is TRBV20-1; 7 bases match TRBD2. The receptor was derived from a human donor with multiple sclerosis. The CDR3 region has the DNA TGCAGTGCTACGGGGGGTGGGGCCAACGTCCTGACTTTC. Its protein is CSATGGGANVLTF.